One sample yielded the 30 T cell receptor beta chains listed below, sequenced in a study of graft-versus-host responses after intestinal transplantation. Here immunoSEQ multiplex PCR was the method, and the copy in TCRdb shows in-frame clones only, minus some. The sample records tens of thousands of clones, over 80% being singletons. The source was PBMCs, collected 98 days after intestinal transplantation. These receptor sequences come from a human patient who received an intestinal transplant, so some T cells may come from the graft donor.

This chain joins TRBV6-6 and TRBJ1-2, with a weak D call TRBD1 (6 bases). V lost 2 bases and J 2 bases, leaving 6 bases between the germline ends. The CDR3 sequence is 13 residues long. CDR1 and CDR2 (germline): MNHNY, SVGAGI (reference sequence). CDR3 in DNA: TGTGCCAGCAGTTACGGGACAAACTATGGCTACACCTTC. Translated, it gives CASSYGTNYGYTF.

The rearrangement links TRBV28 to TRBJ2-4; D is unresolved. Trimming left V 2 bases short and J 4 bases short, with 6 bases between. Germline-derived CDR1 and CDR2 are MDHEN and SYDVKM. This CDR3 region has 13 residues. The CDR3 coding sequence is TGTGCCAGCAGTTTACCGGAGAAAAACATTCAGTACTTC. Translation: CASSLPEKNIQYF.

The V call is TRBV28, the J call TRBJ2-4; a possible D gene is TRBD2 (5 bases). Germline CDR1 is MDHEN and CDR2 is SYDVKM. V gave up 5 bases and J gave up 0 bases, with 29 bases separating them. The CDR3 runs to 21 residues. The CDR3 sequence: CASSTVIGRDTETLAKNIQYF. The DNA of the CDR3 is TGTGCCAGCAGTACAGTCATCGGCCGGGATACGGAGACTTTAGCCAAAAACATTCAGTACTTC.

The J gene is TRBJ1-2, the V gene TRBV5-5, with 7 bases fitting TRBD1. Trimming removed 4 bases from V and 4 bases from J; junction bases left unmatched: 13. Germline CDR1 SGHKS, CDR2 YYEKEE (reference sequence). The CDR3 has 16 amino acids. The CDR3 reads CASSLSWTGPVYGYTF. The DNA for the CDR3 is TGTGCCAGCAGCCTTAGTTGGACAGGCCCGGTCTATGGCTACACCTTC.

This chain connects TRBV11-3 to TRBJ2-2, with TRBD1 identical over 10 bases. This CDR3 is 14 amino acids long. CDR1 and CDR2 from the germline V gene are SGHNT and YENEEA. V shed 9 bases, J shed 5 bases, and the junction held 6 bases outside the gene matches. The CDR3 loop reads CASSDRGKTGELFF. The CDR3 DNA reads as TGTGCCAGTTCGGACAGGGGGAAAACCGGGGAGCTGTTTTTT.

The chain recombines TRBV4-2 with TRBJ2-6; 7 bases match TRBD1. The CDR3 consists of 18 residues. Germline CDR1 reads LGHNA; CDR2 reads YNFKEQ. Germline trimming cut 0 bases from V and 0 bases from J; bases unmatched to any gene: 5. This CDR3 is CASSQDPGQSSGANVLTF. DNA of the CDR3: TGTGCCAGCAGCCAAGATCCGGGACAGAGCTCTGGGGCCAACGTCCTGACTTTC.

CDR3 DNA: TGCGCCAGCAGCCAAGAAAACAGTGGGGGGAATTCACCCCTCCACTTT. It translates to CASSQENSGGNSPLHF. The V call is TRBV4-1, the J call TRBJ1-6; weak D call: TRBD1 (5 bases). Germline-derived CDR1 and CDR2 are MGHRA and YSYEKL. Trimming removed 0 bases at V and 7 bases at J, with 13 bases between. This CDR3 has 16 residues.

The chain links TRBV4-1 to TRBJ2-5; D may be TRBD2 (7 bases). Trimming stripped 11 bases from V and 3 bases from J, with 13 bases between. Germline lookup yields CDR1 MGHRA and CDR2 YSYEKL. The CDR3 is 12 residues long. CDR3 DNA sequence: TGCGCCGTCCGAGGGGGGGAAGAGACCCAGTACTTC. It yields the protein CAVRGGEETQYF.

The CDR3 nucleotides read TGCGCCAGCAGCGGCCGGACTAGCGGAAGCACAGATACGCAGTATTTT. Encoded protein: CASSGRTSGSTDTQYF. J is TRBJ2-3 and V is TRBV5-1; 10 bases fit TRBD2. Trimming removed 4 bases from V and 0 bases from J; junction bases left unmatched: 5. The germline V gene has CDR1 SGHRS and CDR2 YFSETQ. CDR3 length equals 16 residues.

V is TRBV28 and J is TRBJ2-7; 9 nucleotides align to TRBD2. Unmatched junction bases numbered 16, after V lost 11 bases and J lost 2 bases. Germline assignment: CDR1 MDHEN and CDR2 SYDVKM. This CDR3 is built from 16 residues. This CDR3 reads CALASAGTSRAYEQYF. In nucleotides, the CDR3 is TGTGCCCTTGCATCAGCCGGGACTAGCAGAGCCTACGAGCAGTACTTC.

The chain employs TRBV11-3 and TRBJ2-7, with TRBD2 identical over 12 bases. V lost 3 bases, J lost 1 base, and 4 bases stayed unmatched. The CDR3 extends over 16 amino acids. CDR1 SGHNT and CDR2 YENEEA come from the germline V gene. Written as DNA, the CDR3 is TGTGCCAGCAGCTTGGCCGGACTAGCGGGATCCTACGAGCAGTACTTC. Its protein is CASSLAGLAGSYEQYF.

The chain employs TRBV4-1 and TRBJ2-3, with TRBD2 matching 7 bases. Germline values: CDR1 MGHRA, CDR2 YSYEKL. The CDR3 covers 16 residues. V was pared by 1 base and J by 4 bases, with 8 bases of the junction left unmatched. The DNA for the CDR3 is TGCGCCAGCAGCCAAGTTCCGGGGGGACCCCCAGATACGCAGTATTTT. It translates to CASSQVPGGPPDTQYF.

This clone was recorded a few times. The chain links TRBV5-8 to TRBJ1-4, with a possible D match to TRBD1 (6 bases). There are 16 residues in the CDR3. In germline, CDR1 is SGHTS, CDR2 YDEGEE. V was cut by 0 bases and J by 3 bases, with 12 bases left in between. The chain's CDR3 is CASSLAGAVANEKLFF. In DNA, the CDR3 is TGTGCCAGCAGCTTGGCAGGGGCTGTGGCTAATGAAAAACTGTTTTTT.

This clone has a single count. The chain carries TRBV6-1 and TRBJ2-7; 7 bases are a match to TRBD1. The CDR3 has 13 residues. Trimming at V came to 8 bases and at J to 5 bases, leaving 9 bases not matched to a gene. In germline, CDR1 is MNHNS, CDR2 SASEGT. The CDR3 DNA follows: TGTGCCAGCGGTTATAACGACAGGGACGAGCAGTACTTC. Residues: CASGYNDRDEQYF.

The CDR3 here is CASSRSGTSYEQYF. The CDR3 DNA is TGTGCCAGCAGTCGGTCAGGGACCTCCTACGAGCAGTACTTC. The chain uses TRBV6-1 and TRBJ2-7, with D perhaps given as TRBD1 or TRBD2 (5 bases each). The V gene lost 5 bases and the J gene lost 0 bases, with 11 bases spanning the gap. Germline loops: CDR1 MNHNS, CDR2 SASEGT. The CDR3 consists of 14 residues.

V and J are TRBV5-1 and TRBJ1-1, with D possibly TRBD1 on 5 matching bases. V was pared by 7 bases and J by 4 bases, with 17 bases between. The CDR3 covers 14 residues. Germline V lookup: CDR1 SGHRS, CDR2 YFSETQ. CDR3 bases: TGCGCCAGCGAAGCATCAGGGAAGGGCACTGAAGCTTTCTTT. Encoded protein: CASEASGKGTEAFF. The entire variable domain, with the rest obtained from reference TRBV5-1 and TRBJ1-1, is as follows: KAGVTQTPRYLIKTRGQQVTLSCSPISGHRSVSWYQQTPGQGLQFLFEYFSETQRNKGNFPGRFSGRQFSNSRSEMNVSTLELGDSALYLCASEASGKGTEAFFGQGTRLTVV.

The chain has TRBV9 and TRBJ1-2; TRBD1 agrees at 10 bases. J lost 7 bases, V lost 7 bases, and 7 bases had no gene match. CDR1 and CDR2 (germline): SGDLS, YYNGEE. The CDR3 length is 13 residues. The CDR3 is CASGSDRGFGYTF. For the CDR3, the DNA is TGTGCCAGCGGATCGGACAGGGGGTTTGGCTACACCTTC.

The J gene is TRBJ2-7, the V gene TRBV28; D is perhaps TRBD2 (6 bases). Germline V gene data show CDR1 as MDHEN and CDR2 as SYDVKM. The length of the CDR3 is 14 residues. Trimming took off 4 bases at V and 1 base at J, with 11 bases between the two ends. CDR3: CASSSIAESYEQYF. DNA for the CDR3: TGTGCCAGCAGTTCCATAGCGGAGTCCTACGAGCAGTACTTC. Full variable domain (remainder filled in from reference TRBV28 and TRBJ2-7): DVKVTQSSRYLVKRTGEKVFLECVQDMDHENMFWYRQDPGLGLRLIYFSYDVKMKEKGDIPEGYSVSREKKERFSLILESASTNQTSMYLCASSSIAESYEQYFGPGTRLTVT.

The rearrangement links TRBV6-6 to TRBJ2-7; perhaps TRBD1 as D (6 bases). This CDR3 comprises 14 residues. Trimming shortened V by 2 bases and J by 2 bases, and 10 bases separated the two germline ends. Germline V gene lookup returns CDR1 MNHNY and CDR2 SVGAGI (reference sequence). CDR3 region: CASSYTRGTYEQYF. For the CDR3, the DNA is TGTGCCAGCAGTTACACCAGGGGAACCTACGAGCAGTACTTC.

The chain couples TRBV7-2 to TRBJ2-3, with D unresolved. This CDR3 spans 13 amino acids. V was cut by 4 bases and J by 8 bases, with 13 bases left in between. Germline loops: CDR1 SGHTA, CDR2 FQGNSA. The CDR3 bases are TGTGCCAGCAGCTCGCCCCGCGACCTTACGCAGTATTTT. Its protein product is CASSSPRDLTQYF.

This chain joins TRBV18 and TRBJ1-4; D unclear. The germline V and J ends were trimmed by 5 bases and 7 bases, with 11 bases remaining between them. The V gene's germline CDR1 is KGHSH and CDR2 LQKENI. The CDR3 is 13 amino acids. CDR3 coding DNA: TGTGCCAGCTCATCCGGTACAGCTGAAAAACTGTTTTTT. This gives the protein CASSSGTAEKLFF.

This clone has only a few counts. CDR3 nucleotides: TGTGCCAGCAGCTTGGATGCCAGGGGGCGCGCCGGGGAGCTGTTTTTT. Protein: CASSLDARGRAGELFF. The J gene is TRBJ2-2, the V gene TRBV5-6; TRBD1 aligns across 8 bases. The ends lost 0 bases at V and 6 bases at J; junction bases unmatched: 7. Germline V gives CDR1 SGHDT, CDR2 YYEEEE. This CDR3 has 16 residues.

The chain is built from TRBV2 and TRBJ2-5; 7 bases are shared with TRBD2. The CDR3 runs to 14 residues. V was clipped by 4 bases and J by 4 bases; unmatched bases: 6. Germline V gives CDR1 SNHLY, CDR2 FYNNEI. CDR3 nucleotide sequence: TGTGCCAGCAGTGTTGGGGGGGGTGTAGAGACCCAGTACTTC. This gives the protein CASSVGGGVETQYF.

This clone is a singleton in its sample. The chain uses TRBV5-6 and TRBJ2-3; D call uncertain. V gave up 0 bases and J gave up 4 bases, with 9 bases separating them. CDR1 and CDR2 from the germline V gene are SGHDT and YYEEEE. The CDR3 has 14 amino acids. Here the CDR3 DNA reads TGTGCCAGCAGCTTGGGGGTAGCCGCAGATACGCAGTATTTT. Its protein product is CASSLGVAADTQYF.

The chain employs TRBV7-2 and TRBJ2-1, with 13 positions matching TRBD2. Trimming at V came to 4 bases and at J to 9 bases, leaving 6 bases not matched to a gene. CDR1 is SGHTA, CDR2 FQGNSA, per germline. This CDR3 contains 15 residues. The CDR3 sequence is CASSSGLAGALEQFF. CDR3 coding DNA: TGTGCCAGCAGCTCAGGACTAGCGGGAGCACTTGAGCAGTTCTTC.

This clone occurred once. This chain connects TRBV30 to TRBJ1-1; D is uncertain. Between the trimmed V and J ends, which lost 0 bases and 3 bases, there was a span of 8 bases. The CDR3 consists of 13 residues. The germline gives CDR1 GTSNPN, CDR2 SVGIG (reference sequence). The CDR3 reads CAWSVREDTEAFF. CDR3 bases: TGTGCCTGGAGTGTAAGGGAGGACACTGAAGCTTTCTTT.

The V gene is TRBV6-1, the J gene TRBJ2-5; unclear D gene. Trimming left V 1 base short and J 3 bases short, with 3 bases between. The germline V gene encodes CDR1 MNHNS and CDR2 SASEGT. This CDR3 comprises 12 residues. In nucleotides, the CDR3 is TGTGCCAGCAGTGAAGAGGAAGAGACCCAGTACTTC. It codes for CASSEEEETQYF.

This clone was seen a single time. The rearrangement joins TRBV27 to TRBJ2-5; 7 bases map to TRBD1. Trimming removed 3 bases from V and 0 bases from J; junction bases left unmatched: 1. The CDR3 is made up of 14 amino acids. Germline assignment: CDR1 MNHEY and CDR2 SMNVEV (reference sequence). The CDR3 sequence is CASSLQGDQETQYF. The CDR3 nucleotides read TGTGCCAGCAGTTTGCAGGGGGACCAAGAGACCCAGTACTTC.

This chain joins TRBV6-5 and TRBJ1-1; no reliable D call. V was pared by 5 bases and J by 0 bases, with 7 bases between. This CDR3 has 13 residues. The germline gives CDR1 MNHEY, CDR2 SVGAGI. The CDR3 nucleotides read TGTGCCAGCAGTAGGTTTATGAACACTGAAGCTTTCTTT. This translates into CASSRFMNTEAFF.

The chain links TRBV5-6 to TRBJ2-1; maybe TRBD2 (6 bases). Per the germline V gene, CDR1 is SGHDT and CDR2 is YYEEEE. CDR3 length: 14 amino acids. The ends were cut back, 4 bases at V and 7 bases at J, with 15 bases in the middle. CDR3 region: CASSPGLLMNEQFF. The CDR3 nucleotides read TGTGCCAGCAGCCCCGGACTACTTATGAATGAGCAGTTCTTC.